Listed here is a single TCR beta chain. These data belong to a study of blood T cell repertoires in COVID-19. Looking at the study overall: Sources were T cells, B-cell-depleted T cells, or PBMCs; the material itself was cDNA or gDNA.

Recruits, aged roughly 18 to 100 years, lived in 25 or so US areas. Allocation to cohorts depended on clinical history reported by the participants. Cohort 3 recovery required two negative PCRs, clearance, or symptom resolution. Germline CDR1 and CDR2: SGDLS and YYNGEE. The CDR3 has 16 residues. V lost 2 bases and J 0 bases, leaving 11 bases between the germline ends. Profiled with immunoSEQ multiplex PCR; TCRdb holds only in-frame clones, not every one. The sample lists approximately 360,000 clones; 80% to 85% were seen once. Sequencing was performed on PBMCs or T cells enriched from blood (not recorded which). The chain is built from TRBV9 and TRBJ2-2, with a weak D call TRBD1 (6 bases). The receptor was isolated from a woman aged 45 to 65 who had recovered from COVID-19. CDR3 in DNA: TGTGCCAGCAGCGTCTTGGGGACACCGAACACCGGGGAGCTGTTTTTT. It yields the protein CASSVLGTPNTGELFF. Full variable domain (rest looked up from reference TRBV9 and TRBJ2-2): DSGVTQTPKHLITATGQRVTLRCSPRSGDLSVYWYQQSLDQGLQFLIQYYNGEERAKGNILERFSAQQFPDLHSELNLSSLELGDSALYFCASSVLGTPNTGELFFGEGSRLTVL.